This T cell receptor beta chain was found in a study of blood T cell repertoires in COVID-19. Study-level background: From the United States, Italy and Spain came samples of acute and convalescent COVID-19.

Produced via immunoSEQ multiplex PCR; TCRdb's table is partial and in-frame only. The repertoire consists of about 190,000 clones, with 70% to 80% occurring once and the leading ten covering roughly 14%. This TCR came from a man aged 50-60 years who had recovered from COVID-19. The sample comprised peripheral blood.

CDR3 sequence: CASSIRHAREAYNEQFF. The CDR3 DNA reads TGTGCCAGCAGCATTAGGCATGCGCGGGAGGCCTACAATGAGCAGTTCTTC. The rearrangement links TRBV7-2 to TRBJ2-1; 8 nucleotides align to TRBD2. Germline lookup yields CDR1 SGHTA and CDR2 FQGNSA. J gave up 2 bases and V 5 bases, and 11 bases lay outside the gene matches. CDR3 length: 17 residues.